Given below is one T cell receptor (beta chain) in context. Antigen specificity is unknown. This specimen belongs to a study of cytomegalovirus exposure and HLA in healthy donors. Study details: Earlier results showed 90 million to 120 million unique TCR beta sequences derived from around 170 million T cells. Study outcomes and limitations: Cytomegalovirus association was assigned to some 160 TCR beta chains. Later analysis associated a missense DCLRE1C variant with TCR beta V- and J-gene trimming.

The PCR had 60 Vbeta and 13 Jbeta primers. Clones were read by immunoSEQ multiplex PCR, and TCRdb kept only the in-frame ones, dropping some. In the table there are some 140,000 clones, over 70% of which are singletons. The specimen was PBMCs. The clonotype was recovered from a man aged 18 to 29 in good health and CMV-seronegative.

CDR3 coding DNA: TGTGCCAGCAGCTTAGACAGAACGGGGACTGAAGCTTTCTTT. It codes for CASSLDRTGTEAFF. The chain carries TRBV7-2 and TRBJ1-1; D unclear. The germline V and J ends were trimmed by 1 base and 5 bases, with 11 bases remaining between them. The CDR3 totals 14 residues. Germline loops: CDR1 SGHTA, CDR2 FQGNSA.